The next 20 T cell receptor beta chains were all read from a single sample in a study of T cell responses to AZD1222 COVID-19 vaccine (dated by TCRdb to about 2021). The meaning of the sample's time point label: about 28 days (+/-7) after the second vaccine dose. Receptor amplification or capture employed the immunoSEQ multiplex PCR assay. TCRdb provides this immuneACCESS table in a form limited to in-frame rearrangements. Some clones are lacking; in checked studies, under half of them reflect an unresolved V gene, and why the rest are absent is not known. The sample table contains 110,000 to 150,000 clones; only one count was recorded for roughly 93% of them. 1.9% of the sample rests with the top ten. This material consisted of peripheral blood, taken 28 days after the second AZD1222 dose. These receptor sequences come from an adult who received the AZD1222 COVID-19 vaccine.

This clone was picked up one time. The rearrangement uses TRBV18 and TRBJ1-5; the D gene is possibly TRBD1 (6 bases). Germline V lookup: CDR1 KGHSH, CDR2 LQKENI. The V and J ends lost 6 bases and 1 base respectively, with 13 bases between them. The CDR3 totals 15 residues. The CDR3 sequence is CASSPDRRSNQPQHF. The CDR3 DNA follows: TGTGCCAGCTCTCCCGACAGGCGGAGCAATCAGCCCCAGCATTTT.

The chain is built from TRBV21-1 and TRBJ2-1; the DNA was not used to check the table's D call, TRBD2. TRBV21-1 is a pseudogene locus. The CDR3 is 16 amino acids. For the CDR3, the DNA is TGTGCCAGCAGCTCTCTAGCGGGAGTCTCCTACAATGAGCAGTTCTTC. Its protein is CASSSLAGVSYNEQFF.

The rearrangement joins TRBV5-4 to TRBJ2-1, with D tentatively TRBD2 (6 bases). V shed 4 bases and J shed 5 bases, with 13 bases lying between them. Germline V gives CDR1 SGHNT, CDR2 YYREEE (reference sequence). This CDR3 region has 14 residues. The CDR3 region is CASSPGLQDNEQFF. The CDR3 DNA reads as TGTGCCAGCAGCCCGGGACTGCAAGACAATGAGCAGTTCTTC. The variable domain in full, with the rest retrieved from reference TRBV5-4 and TRBJ2-1, is ETGVTQSPTHLIKTRGQQVTLRCSSQSGHNTVSWYQQALGQGPQFIFQYYREEENGRGNFPPRFSGLQFPNYSSELNVNALELDDSALYLCASSPGLQDNEQFFGPGTRLTVL.

The J gene is TRBJ2-7, the V gene TRBV7-9, with D perhaps TRBD2 (5 bases). In germline, CDR1 is SEHNR, CDR2 FQNEAQ (reference sequence). V was cut by 5 bases and J by 3 bases, with 11 bases left in between. The CDR3 has 13 residues. CDR3 sequence: CASSPEGSYEQYF. CDR3 DNA sequence: TGTGCCAGCAGCCCCGAGGGCAGCTACGAGCAGTACTTC.

This rearrangement joins TRBV29-1 to TRBJ2-1; D not resolved. CDR3 size: 12 residues. CDR1 is SQVTM, CDR2 ANQGSEA, per germline. With 4 bases removed from V and 5 bases from J, the gap between germline ends came to 9 bases. CDR3 region: CSVVSRNNEQFF. In DNA form, the CDR3 reads TGCAGCGTTGTGTCACGGAACAATGAGCAGTTCTTC.

This rearrangement joins TRBV5-1 to TRBJ1-2; D remains unclear. Trimming removed 0 bases at V and 3 bases at J, with 9 bases between. The germline V gene has CDR1 SGHRS and CDR2 YFSETQ. This CDR3 has 14 amino acids. The CDR3 here is CASSLDHGDYGYTF. As DNA, the CDR3 is TGCGCCAGCAGCTTGGATCACGGGGACTATGGCTACACCTTC.

The chain recombines TRBV14 with TRBJ1-2; 8 nucleotides agree with TRBD1. The CDR3 runs 14 residues. The germline CDR1 and CDR2 sequences are SGHDN and FVKESK. The J segment lost 8 bases and the V segment lost 4 bases, leaving 9 bases of the junction unmatched. CDR3: CASSLRDRPQGYTF. In DNA form, the CDR3 reads TGTGCCAGCAGCCTCCGGGACAGGCCACAAGGCTACACCTTC. Complete variable domain (other parts from reference TRBV14 and TRBJ1-2): EAGVTQFPSHSVIEKGQTVTLRCDPISGHDNLYWYRRVMGKEIKFLLHFVKESKQDESGMPNNRFLAERTGGTYSTLKVQPAELEDSGVYFCASSLRDRPQGYTFGSGTRLTVV.

V and J are TRBV5-1 and TRBJ1-6, with D hard to call. Trimming shortened V by 3 bases and J by 5 bases, and 12 bases separated the two germline ends. The germline CDR1 and CDR2 sequences are SGHRS and YFSETQ. The CDR3 is made up of 15 amino acids. The CDR3, as DNA: TGCGCCAGCAGCTGGACGACCGCCGATAATTCACCCCTCCACTTT. Translating it yields CASSWTTADNSPLHF.

The genes are TRBV6-6 and TRBJ1-2; the D is unclear. V dropped 5 bases and J dropped 7 bases, with 8 bases sitting between them. From germline, CDR1 is MNHNY and CDR2 SVGAGI (reference sequence). This CDR3 is 11 amino acids long. CDR3 coding DNA: TGTGCCAGCAGTCAGGTATCTGGCTACACCTTC. It is translated as CASSQVSGYTF.

J is TRBJ1-4 and V is TRBV5-4; 8 nucleotides line up with TRBD1. The CDR3 is 16 amino acids. The trim removed 3 bases at V and 5 bases at J, leaving 9 bases unmatched. Germline-derived CDR1 and CDR2 are SGHNT and YYREEE (reference sequence). CDR3 in amino acids: CASSSLGQGLNEKLFF. Written as DNA, the CDR3 is TGTGCCAGCAGCTCTTTAGGACAGGGCTTGAATGAAAAACTGTTTTTT.

This clone was seen a few times. The chain joins TRBV3-1 (or the pseudogene TRBV3-2) to TRBJ2-5, with D possibly TRBD2 on 6 matching bases. The ends were cut back, 1 base at V and 0 bases at J, with 18 bases in the middle. Germline V CDR1 and CDR2: LGHDT, YNNKEL (reference sequence). This CDR3 spans 18 amino acids. CDR3 DNA: TGTGCCAGCAGCCAAGGGGTCTCTAGCGAGCCGTACCAAGAGACCCAGTACTTC. The encoded protein is CASSQGVSSEPYQETQYF.

The rearrangement joins TRBV7-9 to TRBJ2-1; D is possibly TRBD2 (5 bases). CDR1 and CDR2 (germline): SEHNR, FQNEAQ (reference sequence). The V end lost 11 bases, the J end lost 2 bases, and 10 bases lay between the germline ends. The CDR3 contains 12 residues. The chain's CDR3 is CASKGAYNEQFF. CDR3 in DNA: TGTGCCTCGAAGGGAGCCTACAATGAGCAGTTCTTC.

This chain connects TRBV10-3 to TRBJ2-2; perhaps D is TRBD1 or TRBD2 (5 bases each). The ends were cut back, 2 bases at V and 6 bases at J, with 13 bases in the middle. Looked up from germline, CDR1 is ENHRY and CDR2 is SYGVKD. This CDR3 comprises 15 residues. The CDR3 region has the DNA TGTGCCATCAGTGAGCCGACCCAGGGAGCCGGGGAGCTGTTTTTT. This codes for CAISEPTQGAGELFF.

J is TRBJ1-1 and V is TRBV12-3 or TRBV12-4, with no clear D. Trimming took off 7 bases at V and 1 base at J, with 10 bases between the two ends. The CDR3 covers 13 residues. CDR3 DNA sequence: TGTGCCAGCACCCAGGCAGGGAACACTGAAGCTTTCTTT. It codes for CASTQAGNTEAFF.

This chain connects TRBV24-1 to TRBJ2-3; D might be TRBD1 (6 bases). The CDR3 is 13 amino acids. The germline V gene encodes CDR1 KGHDR and CDR2 SFDVKD. Deletions cut 6 bases from V and 5 bases from J, with 11 bases between. The CDR3 sequence: CATSPGAGDTQYF. The DNA for the CDR3 is TGTGCCACCAGTCCAGGGGCTGGAGATACGCAGTATTTT.

The V and J genes are TRBV5-1 and TRBJ2-3; 7 nucleotides align to TRBD1. The CDR3 length is 14 residues. CDR1 is SGHRS, CDR2 YFSETQ, per germline. V shed 4 bases and J 3 bases; nucleotides not matched to a gene: 5. CDR3: CASSLPGQTDTQYF. The DNA for the CDR3 is TGCGCCAGCAGCCTTCCGGGACAGACAGATACGCAGTATTTT. Based on the CDR3 plus reference TRBV5-1 and TRBJ2-3, the full variable domain is KAGVTQTPRYLIKTRGQQVTLSCSPISGHRSVSWYQQTPGQGLQFLFEYFSETQRNKGNFPGRFSGRQFSNSRSEMNVSTLELGDSALYLCASSLPGQTDTQYFGPGTRLTVL.

The chain has TRBV6-5 and TRBJ2-5; D unresolved. V lost 6 bases to trimming and J lost 4 bases, with 15 bases between them. Looked up from germline, CDR1 is MNHEY and CDR2 is SVGAGI. This CDR3 spans 14 amino acids. CDR3 amino acids: CASSLSRIRETQYF. Here the CDR3 DNA reads TGTGCCAGCAGCCTAAGTAGAATACGAGAGACCCAGTACTTC.

For the CDR3, the DNA is TGCGCCAGCAGCCAAGAACCTGCGGCGAAAACCTACAATGAGCAGTTCTTC. This translates into CASSQEPAAKTYNEQFF. The rearrangement uses TRBV4-1 and TRBJ2-1; D ambiguous. The V gene lost 0 bases and the J gene lost 2 bases, with 14 bases spanning the gap. Germline V CDR1 and CDR2: MGHRA, YSYEKL. The CDR3 has 17 amino acids.

The V call is TRBV19, the J call TRBJ1-2, with no clear D. Trimming took 3 bases from V and 3 from J, leaving 17 bases between them. The CDR3 contains 16 residues. Germline V gene data show CDR1 as LNHDA and CDR2 as SQIVND (reference sequence). CDR3 sequence: CASSIWFETYDYGYTF. The DNA for the CDR3 is TGTGCCAGTAGTATCTGGTTTGAGACGTACGACTATGGCTACACCTTC.

V is TRBV12-3 or TRBV12-4 and J is TRBJ1-1; the match to TRBD1 covers 9 bases. V shed 8 bases, J shed 5 bases, and the junction held 6 bases outside the gene matches. This CDR3 is 13 amino acids long. This chain's CDR3 is CASGRQGGTEAFF. Written as DNA, the CDR3 is TGTGCCAGCGGCCGACAGGGGGGAACTGAAGCTTTCTTT.